Described below is a single T cell receptor beta chain sequence and its context. This entry belongs to a study of blood T cell repertoires in COVID-19. Across the whole study: COVID-19 samples, acute and convalescent, were from the United States, Italy and Spain. T cells, B-cell-depleted T cells, or PBMCs supplied cDNA or gDNA.

The germline gives CDR1 LNHDA, CDR2 SQIVND (reference sequence). V gave up 6 bases and J gave up 4 bases; unmatched junction bases: 5. CDR3 length equals 14 residues. In the authors' workflow: Amplified reference gene primers provided the basis for estimating nucleated cell counts. Produced via immunoSEQ multiplex PCR; TCRdb's table is partial and in-frame only. That table gives V, J and clone size, and the DNA gave D and trimming. Altogether about 100,000 clones are present, 86% being singletons, with the ten largest covering 1.5% to 2%. Sequences were obtained from peripheral blood. The chain couples TRBV19 to TRBJ2-7; 11 bases line up with TRBD1. This receptor was obtained from a man of 80 years or more with acute or convalescent COVID-19. In nucleotides, the CDR3 is TGTGCCAGTAGGGCCGGGACAGGGGGATACGAGCAGTACTTC. This codes for CASRAGTGGYEQYF.